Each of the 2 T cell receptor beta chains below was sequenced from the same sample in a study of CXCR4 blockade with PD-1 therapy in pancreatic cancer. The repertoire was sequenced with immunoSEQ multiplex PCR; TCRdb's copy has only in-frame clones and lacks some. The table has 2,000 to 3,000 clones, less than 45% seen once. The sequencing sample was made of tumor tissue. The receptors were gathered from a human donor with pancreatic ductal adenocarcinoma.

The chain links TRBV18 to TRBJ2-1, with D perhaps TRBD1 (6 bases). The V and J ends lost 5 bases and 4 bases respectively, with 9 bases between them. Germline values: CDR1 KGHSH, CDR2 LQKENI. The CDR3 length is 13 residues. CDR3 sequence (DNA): TGTGCCAGCTCATCGGACAGTTACAATGAGCAGTTCTTC. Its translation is CASSSDSYNEQFF. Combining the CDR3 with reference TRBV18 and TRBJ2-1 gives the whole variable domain NAGVMQNPRHLVRRRGQEARLRCSPMKGHSHVYWYRQLPEEGLKFMVYLQKENIIDESGMPKERFSAEFPKEGPSILRIQQVVRGDSAAYFCASSSDSYNEQFFGPGTRLTVL.

The CDR3 DNA sequence: TGTGCCAGCTCACCACCGGGGTACAATGAGCAGTTCTTC. Amino acids: CASSPPGYNEQFF. The chain has TRBV18 and TRBJ2-1; D is unresolved. Germline CDR1 KGHSH, CDR2 LQKENI. This CDR3 has 13 residues. The V end was cut by 0 bases, the J end by 4 bases, with 4 bases between.